These T cell receptor beta chains were read from a single sample in a study of OX40 agonist ivuxolimab in advanced cancers. This table comes from immunoSEQ multiplex PCR, and its TCRdb copy is limited to in-frame clones, with some not included. Among about 37,000 clones, roughly 87% were seen once, and the ten largest hold roughly 20%. This sample comprised CD4+ or CD8+ T cells sorted from blood, obtained in a trial of the OX40 agonist ivuxolimab. These receptors were collected from an adult with an advanced solid tumor such as melanoma, head and neck, liver or kidney cancer. Each CDR3 is given with its conserved first and last residue. The order of the fields is D gene, clone size, V gene, J gene, CDR3 protein, CDR3 DNA. The D gene is left open where the match is weak. Clone size is given for some rows only: seen once, a few or many times, or a class if the clone is expanded.

D: -
size: -
V: TRBV30
J: TRBJ1-2
CDR3: CAWSVLQGFGYTF
DNA: TGTGCCTGGAGTGTACTACAGGGCTTTGGCTACACCTTC

D: -
size: once
V: TRBV30
J: TRBJ2-3
CDR3: CAGGGYQGDTQYF
DNA: TGTGCCGGCGGGGGTTACCAGGGGGATACGCAGTATTTT

D: -
size: -
V: TRBV7-8
J: TRBJ2-2
CDR3: CASSSPYGQTNTGELFF
DNA: TGTGCCAGCAGCTCCCCCTACGGACAGACGAACACCGGGGAGCTGTTTTTT

D: -
size: -
V: TRBV19
J: TRBJ2-1
CDR3: CASSGRSSYNEQFF
DNA: TGTGCCAGTTCCGGGCGCAGCTCCTACAATGAGCAGTTCTTC

D: TRBD1
size: -
V: TRBV29-1
J: TRBJ1-2
CDR3: CSVDTGVFYGYTF
DNA: TGCAGCGTTGATACAGGGGTATTCTATGGCTACACCTTC

D: TRBD1
size: -
V: TRBV11-2
J: TRBJ2-5
CDR3: CASSLDSWGQGAPQETQYF
DNA: TGTGCCAGCAGCTTAGATAGTTGGGGACAGGGGGCCCCCCAAGAGACCCAGTACTTC

D: -
size: -
V: TRBV5-6
J: TRBJ2-7
CDR3: CASSLWGLAYEQYF
DNA: TGTGCCAGCAGCTTGTGGGGTCTTGCCTACGAGCAGTACTTC

D: TRBD1
size: once
V: TRBV19
J: TRBJ2-6
CDR3: CASSIDGDRAWGSGANVLTF
DNA: TGTGCCAGTAGTATAGATGGGGACAGGGCTTGGGGCTCTGGGGCCAACGTCCTGACTTTC

D: -
size: -
V: TRBV7-2
J: TRBJ2-1
CDR3: CASSLSGHNEQFF
DNA: TGTGCCAGCAGCTTATCGGGCCACAATGAGCAGTTCTTC

D: -
size: -
V: TRBV4-3
J: TRBJ2-3
CDR3: CASSQDRGTDTQYF
DNA: TGCGCCAGCAGCCAAGATAGGGGCACAGATACGCAGTATTTT

D: -
size: few
V: TRBV2
J: TRBJ1-1
CDR3: CARTIGGRNTEAFF
DNA: TGTGCCAGAACCATCGGGGGCAGAAACACTGAAGCTTTCTTT

D: -
size: -
V: TRBV5-3
J: TRBJ2-7
CDR3: CARSSNEQYF
DNA: TGTGCCAGAAGCTCTAACGAGCAGTACTTC

D: -
size: few
V: TRBV6-5
J: TRBJ1-6
CDR3: CASSYGQGTSSPLHF
DNA: TGTGCCAGCAGTTACGGCCAGGGGACCAGTTCACCCCTCCACTTT

D: -
size: -
V: TRBV18
J: TRBJ1-2
CDR3: CASSPLPQDRHGYTF
DNA: TGTGCCAGCTCACCTCTCCCACAGGACCGACATGGCTACACCTTC

D: TRBD2
size: once
V: TRBV11-3
J: TRBJ2-1
CDR3: CASSLISGGGLREQFF
DNA: TGTGCCAGCAGCTTAATCTCCGGCGGGGGGCTGCGGGAGCAGTTCTTC

D: -
size: -
V: TRBV2
J: TRBJ2-7
CDR3: CASSDGYEQYF
DNA: TGTGCCAGCAGTGATGGCTACGAGCAGTACTTC

D: -
size: -
V: TRBV13
J: TRBJ2-1
CDR3: CASSRDYNEQFF
DNA: TGTGCCAGCAGCAGGGACTACAATGAGCAGTTCTTC

D: -
size: once
V: TRBV7-9
J: TRBJ2-1
CDR3: CASSPRTVSVGYNEQFF
DNA: TGTGCCAGCAGCCCCCGGACAGTATCAGTGGGCTACAATGAGCAGTTCTTC

D: -
size: -
V: TRBV27
J: TRBJ2-2
CDR3: CASSFLRGGELFF
DNA: TGTGCCAGCAGTTTCCTCAGAGGCGGGGAGCTGTTTTTT

D: -
size: -
V: TRBV21-1
J: TRBJ1-1
CDR3: CASSRDKPPNTEAFF
DNA: TGTGCCAGCAGCAGAGACAAACCCCCAAACACTGAAGCTTTCTTT

D: -
size: -
V: TRBV4-2
J: TRBJ2-1
CDR3: CASSQVGTGYNEQFF
DNA: TGTGCCAGCAGCCAAGTAGGGACGGGCTACAATGAGCAGTTCTTC

D: TRBD1
size: once
V: TRBV6-1
J: TRBJ1-1
CDR3: CASSVGQGYTEAFF
DNA: TGTGCCAGCAGTGTGGGACAGGGCTACACTGAAGCTTTCTTT